A selection of T cell receptor beta chains follows, all from one sample in a study of blood T cell repertoires in COVID-19. Using immunoSEQ multiplex PCR, the repertoire was profiled, and TCRdb retains in-frame clones only, with some absent. The repertoire holds nearly 50,000 clones, 86% seen once, with under 6% in the top ten. Input material: peripheral blood. The source is a man between 35 and 55 years old with active COVID-19. The CDR3 runs from the conserved cysteine through the conserved F or W. The D gene is left open where the match is weak. Expanded clones get a size class; other rows say once, few or many, or leave the size out.

J gene: TRBJ2-7; V gene: TRBV11-2; D gene: -; clone size: -; CDR3 protein: CASSLDSLSYEQYF; CDR3 DNA: TGTGCCAGCAGCTTAGATAGTCTCTCCTACGAGCAGTACTTC
J gene: TRBJ2-7; V gene: TRBV11-2; D gene: -; clone size: -; CDR3 protein: CASSRGQTYEQYF; CDR3 DNA: TGTGCCAGCAGCCGCGGACAGACCTACGAGCAGTACTTC
J gene: TRBJ1-2; V gene: TRBV29-1; D gene: -; clone size: -; CDR3 protein: CSVNSRQWDYGYTF; CDR3 DNA: TGCAGCGTCAATTCTCGACAGTGGGACTATGGCTACACCTTC
J gene: TRBJ2-1; V gene: TRBV11-2; D gene: TRBD2; clone size: -; CDR3 protein: CASSLEWRTSGSKDNEQFF; CDR3 DNA: TGTGCCAGCAGCTTAGAGTGGCGGACTAGCGGGAGTAAAGACAATGAGCAGTTCTTC
J gene: TRBJ1-4; V gene: TRBV10-1; D gene: -; clone size: -; CDR3 protein: CARPLGGSTNEKLFF; CDR3 DNA: TGCGCCAGACCGTTAGGAGGATCAACTAATGAAAAACTGTTTTTT
J gene: TRBJ2-2; V gene: TRBV7-9; D gene: -; clone size: -; CDR3 protein: CASSLDDSWNTGELFF; CDR3 DNA: TGTGCCAGCAGCTTAGATGACTCCTGGAACACCGGGGAGCTGTTTTTT
J gene: TRBJ1-1; V gene: TRBV27; D gene: -; clone size: -; CDR3 protein: CASSLFRGTEAFF; CDR3 DNA: TGTGCCAGCAGTTTATTCAGGGGCACTGAAGCTTTCTTT
J gene: TRBJ2-3; V gene: TRBV20-1; D gene: -; clone size: -; CDR3 protein: CSAPGRLTQYF; CDR3 DNA: TGCAGTGCGCCCGGGAGATTGACGCAGTATTTT
J gene: TRBJ1-2; V gene: TRBV5-4; D gene: TRBD1; clone size: medium-sized; CDR3 protein: CASSTPGQGFGYGYTF; CDR3 DNA: TGTGCCAGCAGCACCCCGGGACAGGGATTCGGCTATGGCTACACCTTC
J gene: TRBJ1-2; V gene: TRBV27; D gene: -; clone size: -; CDR3 protein: CASSLNRDYGYTF; CDR3 DNA: TGTGCCAGCAGTTTAAACAGGGACTATGGCTACACCTTC
J gene: TRBJ1-2; V gene: TRBV11-2; D gene: TRBD1; clone size: -; CDR3 protein: CASSPGQINYGYTF; CDR3 DNA: TGTGCCAGCAGCCCGGGACAGATAAACTATGGCTACACCTTC
J gene: TRBJ2-1; V gene: TRBV5-1; D gene: TRBD1; clone size: once; CDR3 protein: CASSFPKGANEQFF; CDR3 DNA: TGCGCCAGCAGCTTCCCTAAGGGGGCCAATGAGCAGTTCTTC
J gene: TRBJ2-2; V gene: TRBV6-5; D gene: -; clone size: -; CDR3 protein: CASSFNGELFF; CDR3 DNA: TGTGCCAGCAGTTTTAACGGGGAGCTGTTTTTT
J gene: TRBJ1-4; V gene: TRBV4-1; D gene: -; clone size: -; CDR3 protein: CASSQDPRHRRREKLFF; CDR3 DNA: TGCGCCAGCAGCCAAGACCCCCGACACAGGCGCCGTGAAAAACTGTTTTTT
J gene: TRBJ2-5; V gene: TRBV28; D gene: TRBD2; clone size: -; CDR3 protein: CASSFRPLAELGQETQYF; CDR3 DNA: TGTGCCAGCAGCTTCCGGCCACTAGCGGAGTTGGGACAAGAGACCCAGTACTTC
J gene: TRBJ1-1; V gene: TRBV19; D gene: -; clone size: -; CDR3 protein: CASTPTALNTEAFF; CDR3 DNA: TGTGCCAGTACCCCGACAGCCCTGAACACTGAAGCTTTCTTT
J gene: TRBJ2-3; V gene: TRBV5-1; D gene: TRBD2; clone size: -; CDR3 protein: CASSLGGRADTQYF; CDR3 DNA: TGCGCCAGCAGCTTGGGCGGGAGGGCAGATACGCAGTATTTT
J gene: TRBJ1-4; V gene: TRBV7-9; D gene: -; clone size: -; CDR3 protein: CASRLGGGNEKLFF; CDR3 DNA: TGTGCCAGCAGACTAGGCGGTGGTAATGAAAAACTGTTTTTT